The rows below give T cell receptor beta chains drawn from one sample of a study of blood T cell repertoires in COVID-19. The table came from immunoSEQ multiplex PCR; TCRdb's copy has only in-frame clones and leaves some out. The top ten hold 4.2% of the sample, which has 200,000 to 300,000 clones, 84% seen once. Sequenced material: peripheral blood. These receptor sequences come from a man in his sixties with acute or convalescent COVID-19. The CDR3 runs from the conserved cysteine through the conserved F or W. A D gene is named only where the DNA matches it firmly. The size entry is marked missing in some rows and otherwise reads once, few, many or a size class.

v_gene	j_gene	abundance	d_gene	CDR3nt	CDR3aa
TRBV9	TRBJ2-5	.	.	TGTGCCAGCAGCCTAGGGGGGCAACAAGAGACCCAGTACTTC	CASSLGGQQETQYF
TRBV19	TRBJ2-7	.	TRBD2	TGTGCCAGTAGGGCTAGCGGAACCTACGAGCAGTACTTC	CASRASGTYEQYF
TRBV7-9	TRBJ2-1	.	.	TGTGCCAGCAGTCTTACTGACGGGAACTTCAGGCATGAGCAGTTCTTC	CASSLTDGNFRHEQFF
TRBV10-3	TRBJ2-2	few	.	TGTGCCACTACAGGGTACACCGGGGAGCTGTTTTTT	CATTGYTGELFF
TRBV7-2	TRBJ2-3	.	TRBD1	TGTGCCAGCAAAAGGGACAGAATCACAGATACGCAGTATTTT	CASKRDRITDTQYF
TRBV5-4	TRBJ2-7	.	TRBD1	TGTGCCAGCAGCTTGGTGAGTGGGGGACAGACTTACGAGCAGTACTTC	CASSLVSGGQTYEQYF
TRBV3-1/TRBV3-2	TRBJ1-1	.	.	TGTGCCAGCAGCCAAGCACAGATGAACACTGAAGCTTTCTTT	CASSQAQMNTEAFF
TRBV3-1/TRBV3-2	TRBJ1-4	.	TRBD1	TGTGCCAGCAGCACCACAGGGGGCAGCAGGGAAAAACTGTTTTTT	CASSTTGGSREKLFF
TRBV5-1	TRBJ2-1	.	TRBD2	TGCGCCAGCAGCTTGGTCACGAGACTAGCGGAGTTGGCCGCCTACAATGAGCAGTTCTTC	CASSLVTRLAELAAYNEQFF
TRBV10-3	TRBJ2-7	.	TRBD2	TGTGCCATCAGTCGACTAGCGGGAGATAACGAGCAGTACTTC	CAISRLAGDNEQYF
TRBV20-1	TRBJ2-3	few	TRBD2	TGCAGTGCTAGTGGACTAGCGGGAGGGCCTGATACGCAGTATTTT	CSASGLAGGPDTQYF
TRBV6-6	TRBJ2-7	.	TRBD1	TGTGCCAGCAAGTGGGGGACAGGGACCTACGAGCAGTACTTC	CASKWGTGTYEQYF
TRBV27	TRBJ2-5	.	TRBD2	TGTGCCAGCAGTTCCCCTCGGCTAGCGGGGGAGAACCAAGAGACCCAGTACTTC	CASSSPRLAGENQETQYF
TRBV27	TRBJ2-1	once	.	TGTGCCAGCAGGGTCGGGTCAGACTCCTACAATGAGCAGTTCTTC	CASRVGSDSYNEQFF
TRBV11-2	TRBJ2-7	.	TRBD1	TGTGCCAGCAGCTTAGGGGGACAGCCTTTCTACGAGCAGTACTTC	CASSLGGQPFYEQYF
TRBV4-1	TRBJ2-5	.	TRBD2	TGCGCCAGCAGCCAAGAAAGCCTAGCGGGAGCACAGTACTTC	CASSQESLAGAQYF
TRBV9	TRBJ1-6	.	TRBD1	TGTGCCAGCAGTGGACAGGGGAGCTCCTATAATTCACCCCTCCACTTT	CASSGQGSSYNSPLHF
TRBV28	TRBJ2-2	few	.	TGTGCCAGCAGTTTAAGGATTGGTCAGGGGGGCACCGGGGAGCTGTTTTTT	CASSLRIGQGGTGELFF
TRBV5-4	TRBJ2-5	.	.	TGTGCCAGCACTTGGCTCCCCAGGGGAGGGTCCAAGGAGACCCAGTACTTC	CASTWLPRGGSKETQYF
TRBV5-6	TRBJ2-7	.	.	TGTGCCAGCAGCTGGGGGCAGGGGTCCTACGAGCAGTACTTC	CASSWGQGSYEQYF
TRBV6-6	TRBJ1-1	.	TRBD1	TGTGCCAGCAGGGGTCGACAGGGATCGAACACTGAAGCTTTCTTT	CASRGRQGSNTEAFF
TRBV10-3	TRBJ1-5	.	TRBD1	TGTGCCACGGGACAGCTCAATCAGCCCCAGCATTTT	CATGQLNQPQHF
TRBV7-9	TRBJ1-4	.	TRBD1	TGTGCCAGCAGCCCAGGGACAGGGGGCTCAACTAATGAAAAACTGTTTTTT	CASSPGTGGSTNEKLFF
TRBV11-2	TRBJ1-2	few	TRBD1	TGTGCCAGCAGCTTACCGGACAGGGGTAATGGCTACACCTTC	CASSLPDRGNGYTF
TRBV30	TRBJ1-2	.	.	TGTGCCTGGAGCCCAGGGGAGGGAGGCTACACCTTC	CAWSPGEGGYTF
TRBV7-2	TRBJ2-2	.	TRBD2	TGTGCCAGCAGACCACCGGGACTAGTGGGCACCGGGGAGCTGTTTTTT	CASRPPGLVGTGELFF
TRBV7-3	TRBJ2-7	.	TRBD2	TGTGCCAGCAGCTCCCTCCCCGGACTAGCGGGACGGTACGAGCAGTACTTC	CASSSLPGLAGRYEQYF
TRBV6-2/TRBV6-3	TRBJ2-3	once	TRBD1	TGTGCCAGCAGCCTCCGGGACAGGGTCACAGATACGCAGTATTTT	CASSLRDRVTDTQYF
TRBV5-4	TRBJ2-7	few	TRBD2	TGTGCCAGCAGAACTAGCGGGAGCTCCTACGAGCAGTACTTC	CASRTSGSSYEQYF
TRBV7-3	TRBJ1-1	.	.	TGTGCCAGCAGCTTAACACAGGACACTGAAGCTTTCTTT	CASSLTQDTEAFF
TRBV3-1/TRBV3-2	TRBJ1-5	.	.	TGTGCCAGCAGCCTACTTAGTAGCAATCAGCCCCAGCATTTT	CASSLLSSNQPQHF
TRBV5-1	TRBJ2-5	.	TRBD1	TGCGCCAGCACCTACTCCGGGACAGGGATTGAGACCCAGTACTTC	CASTYSGTGIETQYF
TRBV18	TRBJ2-7	.	TRBD2	TGTGCCAGCTCACCCGCACTCGGGGGGGGCGGCTCGAACGAGCAGTACTTC	CASSPALGGGGSNEQYF
TRBV3-1/TRBV3-2	TRBJ2-1	.	TRBD2	TGTGCCAGCAGCCCTCCGGGACTAGCGGGAGATGAGCAGTTCTTC	CASSPPGLAGDEQFF
TRBV24-1	TRBJ1-2	.	.	TGTGCCACCAGCACCGGCGGGGGCGACTATGGCTACACCTTC	CATSTGGGDYGYTF
TRBV3-1/TRBV3-2	TRBJ1-3	.	.	TGTGCCAGCAAGACGGGGGGTCCCTCTGGAAACACCATATATTTT	CASKTGGPSGNTIYF
TRBV27	TRBJ2-3	once	.	TGTGCCAGCAGACAAGGGGGGGGGCTCCGCACAGATACGCAGTATTTT	CASRQGGGLRTDTQYF
TRBV28	TRBJ2-7	once	TRBD2	TGTGCCAGCAGTTTACAAGGGACTAGCGGTTACGAGCAGTACTTC	CASSLQGTSGYEQYF
TRBV6-1	TRBJ2-6	.	TRBD1	TGTGCCAGCAGTGGGGAAATACAGGGGGCGCCCGGGGCCAACGTCCTGACTTTC	CASSGEIQGAPGANVLTF
TRBV4-1	TRBJ1-4	.	TRBD1	TGCGCCAGCAGCCAACTACCGACAGGGGGCTATGAAAAACTGTTTTTT	CASSQLPTGGYEKLFF
TRBV19	TRBJ1-6	.	TRBD1	TGTGCCAGTAGTCTTCGGACAGGGGGCTTACGGCCCCTCCACTTT	CASSLRTGGLRPLHF
TRBV5-1	TRBJ1-1	once	TRBD1	TGCGCCAGCAGCTTTACCCCGGACAGGCCCACTGAAGCTTTCTTT	CASSFTPDRPTEAFF
TRBV28	TRBJ1-2	.	TRBD1	TGTGCCAGCAGCCCTCCCGGGACAGGGGACGGCTACACCTTC	CASSPPGTGDGYTF
TRBV19	TRBJ2-7	.	TRBD1	TGTGCCACCTGGGACAGCTACGAGCAGTACTTC	CATWDSYEQYF
TRBV11-3	TRBJ2-2	few	.	TGTGCCAGCAGCTTCCAGGGCTCCGGGGAGCTGTTTTTT	CASSFQGSGELFF
TRBV13	TRBJ1-6	.	.	TGTGCCAGCAGCTTAGGCAGGGTGGTATCCCTTAATTCACCCCTCCACTTT	CASSLGRVVSLNSPLHF